This passage covers 25 T cell receptor beta chains from one sample sequenced in a study of blood T cell repertoires in COVID-19. Assay used: immunoSEQ multiplex PCR; TCRdb lists only in-frame clones, some missing. The profile shows about 81,000 clones, about nine tenths of them singletons. What was sequenced was peripheral blood. These receptors all come from a man between 65 and 85 years old with active or convalescent COVID-19.

This clone was seen once. A read error may account for a junction end that differs from germline. The chain is built from TRBV18 and TRBJ1-1; 7 bases map to TRBD1. This CDR3 region has 16 residues. The V gene's germline CDR1 is KGHSH and CDR2 LQKENI. For the CDR3, the DNA is TGCGCCAGCTCACCACAGGGGAAGGGAACGAACACTGAAGCTTTCTTT. Its translation is CASSPQGKGTNTEAFF.

The chain joins TRBV7-2 to TRBJ2-5, with TRBD2 as a possible D gene (6 bases). CDR3 length: 14 amino acids. Looked up from germline, CDR1 is SGHTA and CDR2 is FQGNSA. V was shortened by 5 bases and J by 5 bases, with 15 bases between the two germline ends. CDR3 nucleotides: TGTGCCAGCAGCCCTCGGGGGAGCCGGGAGACCCAGTACTTC. It encodes CASSPRGSRETQYF.

This clone was detected once. The gene calls are TRBV6-5 and TRBJ2-7; 10 bases agree with TRBD1. This CDR3 contains 14 residues. Germline lookup yields CDR1 MNHEY and CDR2 SVGAGI. With V trimmed by 6 bases and J by 4 bases, 6 bases remained unmatched. CDR3 sequence reads: CASRVTGGGYEQYF. The CDR3, as DNA: TGTGCCAGCAGGGTGACAGGGGGCGGATACGAGCAGTACTTC.

The V and J genes are TRBV10-1 and TRBJ2-3, with 8 bases that match TRBD1. The CDR3 runs to 13 residues. V shed 5 bases and J 4 bases; nucleotides not matched to a gene: 2. Per germline, CDR1 WNHNN and CDR2 SYGVQD (reference sequence). CDR3 region: CASSLQGADTQYF. CDR3 DNA sequence: TGCGCCAGCAGTTTACAGGGGGCAGATACGCAGTATTTT.

V usage is TRBV5-1 and J usage is TRBJ1-4, with a weak D call TRBD1 (6 bases). Germline V gives CDR1 SGHRS, CDR2 YFSETQ. CDR3 length: 15 residues. V lost 4 bases and J 7 bases, leaving 17 bases between the germline ends. The CDR3 coding sequence is TGCGCCAGCAGCCTATTGGGACATAGTGGTGAAAAACTGTTTTTT. It codes for CASSLLGHSGEKLFF.

This chain joins TRBV7-2 and TRBJ2-1; 7 bases line up with TRBD2. J was trimmed by 7 bases and V by 1 base; bases with no gene match: 4. CDR1 and CDR2 from the germline V gene are SGHTA and FQGNSA. CDR3 length equals 14 residues. CDR3 sequence (DNA): TGTGCCAGCAGCTTAGGGTGGGGGGGGAATGAGCAGTTCTTC. Its protein product is CASSLGWGGNEQFF.

The CDR3 reads CASSRGQGGGYGYTF. In DNA, the CDR3 is TGTGCCAGCAGCAGGGGACAGGGAGGCGGCTATGGCTACACCTTC. The chain couples TRBV5-8 to TRBJ1-2, with 9 positions matching TRBD1. The V gene's germline CDR1 is SGHTS and CDR2 YDEGEE. This CDR3 region has 15 residues. Unmatched junction bases numbered 8, after V lost 4 bases and J lost 4 bases.

This clone was detected a few times. V usage is TRBV18 and J usage is TRBJ1-1; 7 nucleotides agree with TRBD1. The germline V gene has CDR1 KGHSH and CDR2 LQKENI. This CDR3 spans 15 amino acids. Losses at the gene ends were 3 bases for V and 4 bases for J; bases not matched to a gene: 8. The chain's CDR3 is CASSPQTGLGTEAFF. CDR3 sequence (DNA): TGTGCCAGCTCACCCCAGACAGGGTTGGGCACTGAAGCTTTCTTT. The whole variable domain, filled in from reference TRBV18 and TRBJ1-1, reads NAGVMQNPRHLVRRRGQEARLRCSPMKGHSHVYWYRQLPEEGLKFMVYLQKENIIDESGMPKERFSAEFPKEGPSILRIQQVVRGDSAAYFCASSPQTGLGTEAFFGQGTRLTVV.

The chain uses TRBV28 and TRBJ2-2; 8 positions match TRBD1. Trimming took 7 bases from V and 7 from J; bases not matched to a gene: 8. CDR1 MDHEN and CDR2 SYDVKM come from the germline V gene. CDR3 length: 14 residues. Here the CDR3 DNA reads TGTGCCAGCACGACGGGACAGGTGGTCGGGGAGCTGTTTTTT. This codes for CASTTGQVVGELFF.

The CDR3 spells CASSLKGAGKRSYEQYF. In DNA, the CDR3 is TGTGCCAGCAGCTTGAAAGGAGCGGGGAAGCGATCCTACGAGCAGTACTTC. The rearrangement links TRBV5-4 to TRBJ2-7, with 7 bases fitting TRBD2. Trimming removed 1 base from V and 1 base from J; junction bases left unmatched: 11. Germline CDR1 reads SGHNT; CDR2 reads YYREEE (reference sequence). The CDR3 covers 17 residues.

This clone has just a few counts. The chain uses TRBV10-3 and TRBJ1-3; weak D call: TRBD1 (6 bases). The V end was cut by 4 bases, the J end by 0 bases, with 10 bases between. The CDR3 sequence is 15 residues long. Germline CDR1 is ENHRY and CDR2 is SYGVKD. The CDR3, as DNA: TGTGCCATCAGTGTTCGAGGGGGCTCTGGAAACACCATATATTTT. Its translation is CAISVRGGSGNTIYF.

CDR3 sequence: CASSRRATGQGYGYTF. As DNA, the CDR3 is TGTGCCAGCAGCCGGCGCGCTACGGGACAGGGTTATGGCTACACCTTC. The J gene is TRBJ1-2, the V gene TRBV5-6; TRBD1 matches 9 bases. Germline CDR1 is SGHDT and CDR2 is YYEEEE. Trimming cost V 4 bases and J 5 bases; bases outside gene matches: 12. This CDR3 region has 16 residues.

The chain couples TRBV29-1 to TRBJ2-1; 7 bases map to TRBD1. Germline assignment: CDR1 SQVTM and CDR2 ANQGSEA. The V gene end was trimmed by 7 bases and the J gene end by 2 bases; junction bases not matched to a gene: 8. The CDR3 totals 14 residues. The CDR3 DNA follows: TGCAGCGGCTTAGGGGGCCTACCCTACAATGAGCAGTTCTTC. Amino acid sequence: CSGLGGLPYNEQFF.

CDR3 residues: CSAIRQGVGSYEQYF. CDR3 sequence (DNA): TGCAGCGCTATTCGACAGGGTGTGGGTTCCTACGAGCAGTACTTC. The rearrangement uses TRBV29-1 and TRBJ2-7; 7 positions match TRBD1. This CDR3 comprises 15 residues. The V segment lost 7 bases and the J segment 1 base; nucleotides outside the gene matches: 13. Germline V gene lookup returns CDR1 SQVTM and CDR2 ANQGSEA.

This chain links TRBV7-9 with TRBJ2-7, with D perhaps TRBD1 (5 bases). Trimming stripped 6 bases from V and 2 bases from J, with 8 bases between. The CDR3 has 12 amino acids. Germline V gives CDR1 SEHNR, CDR2 FQNEAQ (reference sequence). The CDR3 here is CASSWGTYEQYF. The DNA for the CDR3 is TGTGCCAGCAGTTGGGGCACCTACGAGCAGTACTTC. Looking up the rest from reference TRBV7-9 and TRBJ2-7 gives the full variable domain: DTGVSQNPRHKITKRGQNVTFRCDPISEHNRLYWYRQTLGQGPEFLTYFQNEAQLEKSRLLSDRFSAERPKGSFSTLEIQRTEQGDSAMYLCASSWGTYEQYFGPGTRLTVT.

The chain has TRBV15 and TRBJ2-7; D remains unclear. V lost 0 bases and J 2 bases, leaving 5 bases between the germline ends. The CDR3 extends over 13 amino acids. Germline V gives CDR1 LNHNV, CDR2 YYDKDF (reference sequence). The CDR3 DNA reads TGTGCCACCAGCAGAGAGGCGGCCTACGAGCAGTACTTC. Its translation: CATSREAAYEQYF.

CDR3 loop: CASSELYGQSYGYTF. For the CDR3, the DNA is TGTGCCAGCAGTGAATTATATGGGCAGTCCTATGGCTACACCTTC. V usage is TRBV6-1 and J usage is TRBJ1-2, with no clear D. This CDR3 has 15 residues. V was cut by 2 bases and J by 4 bases, with 14 bases left in between. Looked up from germline, CDR1 is MNHNS and CDR2 is SASEGT.

J is TRBJ1-6 and V is TRBV3-1 (or the pseudogene TRBV3-2); D gene ambiguous. Germline V gene lookup returns CDR1 LGHDT and CDR2 YNNKEL (reference sequence). The V end lost 0 bases, the J end lost 6 bases, and 24 bases lay between the germline ends. The CDR3 extends over 20 amino acids. The CDR3 sequence is CASSQDLEGTSATLNSPLHF. The DNA of the CDR3 is TGTGCCAGCAGCCAAGATCTTGAGGGTACGTCCGCCACCCTTAATTCACCCCTCCACTTT.

The chain joins TRBV7-2 to TRBJ2-5; 8 bases align to TRBD2. The CDR3 length is 18 residues. CDR1 is SGHTA and CDR2 is FQGNSA in the germline V gene. V shed 1 base, J shed 1 base, and the junction held 11 bases outside the gene matches. The CDR3 nucleotides read TGTGCCAGCAGCTTAGTAGCGGGGAGGGGCCATATCCAAGAGACCCAGTACTTC. Encoded protein: CASSLVAGRGHIQETQYF.

This chain joins TRBV6-5 and TRBJ2-2; 7 bases align to TRBD1. Germline values: CDR1 MNHEY, CDR2 SVGAGI. V was pared by 8 bases and J by 7 bases, with 10 bases of the junction left unmatched. The CDR3 runs 14 residues. CDR3 loop: CASLETGSLGELFF. The CDR3 region has the DNA TGTGCCAGCCTAGAGACAGGGAGCCTCGGGGAGCTGTTTTTT.

This clone has more than one count but fewer than ten. The rearrangement uses TRBV2 and TRBJ2-3; D possibly corresponds to TRBD1 (6 bases). The CDR3 runs to 14 residues. Germline CDR1 SNHLY, CDR2 FYNNEI. V was pared by 8 bases and J by 1 base, with 13 bases between. This CDR3 is CASLWGPRTDTQYF. DNA for the CDR3: TGTGCCAGCCTGTGGGGGCCTCGCACAGATACGCAGTATTTT.

The gene calls are TRBV24-1 and TRBJ2-5; 12 bases line up with TRBD2. The germline gives CDR1 KGHDR, CDR2 SFDVKD. This CDR3 is 16 amino acids long. Unmatched junction bases numbered 3, after V lost 3 bases and J lost 2 bases. The CDR3 protein is CATSDPGLAGQETQYF. The CDR3 nucleotides are TGTGCCACCAGTGATCCCGGACTAGCGGGGCAAGAGACCCAGTACTTC.

Only a few counts were recorded for this clone. V gene TRBV19 combines with J gene TRBJ1-5; weak D call: TRBD1 (6 bases). From germline, CDR1 is LNHDA and CDR2 SQIVND (reference sequence). This CDR3 has 16 residues. With 3 bases removed from V and 7 bases from J, the gap between germline ends came to 19 bases. This CDR3 reads CASSIQSTGIGQPQHF. The CDR3 bases are TGTGCCAGTAGTATCCAATCCACAGGGATCGGACAGCCCCAGCATTTT.

The gene calls are TRBV9 and TRBJ1-3; no reliable D call. Germline V CDR1 and CDR2: SGDLS, YYNGEE. This CDR3 is built from 14 residues. V lost 0 bases and J 0 bases, leaving 4 bases between the germline ends. The CDR3 protein is CASSVANSGNTIYF. The CDR3 DNA reads TGTGCCAGCAGCGTAGCTAACTCTGGAAACACCATATATTTT.

The CDR3 loop is CASSSGISDSPLHF. The DNA for the CDR3 is TGTGCCAGCAGCTCCGGGATATCTGATTCACCCCTCCACTTT. The chain has TRBV6-1 and TRBJ1-6; no clear D gene. From germline, CDR1 is MNHNS and CDR2 SASEGT. The V end was cut by 6 bases, the J end by 8 bases, with 14 bases between. This CDR3 spans 14 amino acids.